The sample holds one count of the clone carrying this T cell receptor beta chain. In the authors' workflow: How many nucleated cells were present was estimated from reference gene primer amplification. Here immunoSEQ multiplex PCR was the method, and the copy in TCRdb shows in-frame clones only, minus some. The DNA gave D and trimming, while V, J and clone size come from that table. The sample holds 650,000 to 800,000 clones, about 87% seen once. This record belongs to a study of blood T cell repertoires in COVID-19. Across the study: There were acute and convalescent COVID-19 samples, and they came from the United States, Italy and Spain. T cells, B-cell-depleted T cells, or PBMCs supplied cDNA or gDNA.

From germline, CDR1 is KGHDR and CDR2 SFDVKD. J was trimmed by 7 bases and V by 0 bases; bases with no gene match: 4. There are 14 residues in the CDR3. The gene calls are TRBV24-1 and TRBJ1-2; 7 bases agree with TRBD1. The sequenced material came from peripheral blood. This sequence was found in a woman between 18 and 29 years old with acute or convalescent COVID-19. The CDR3: CATSDLDRVRGYTF. In DNA form, the CDR3 reads TGTGCCACCAGTGATTTGGACAGGGTGCGTGGCTACACCTTC.